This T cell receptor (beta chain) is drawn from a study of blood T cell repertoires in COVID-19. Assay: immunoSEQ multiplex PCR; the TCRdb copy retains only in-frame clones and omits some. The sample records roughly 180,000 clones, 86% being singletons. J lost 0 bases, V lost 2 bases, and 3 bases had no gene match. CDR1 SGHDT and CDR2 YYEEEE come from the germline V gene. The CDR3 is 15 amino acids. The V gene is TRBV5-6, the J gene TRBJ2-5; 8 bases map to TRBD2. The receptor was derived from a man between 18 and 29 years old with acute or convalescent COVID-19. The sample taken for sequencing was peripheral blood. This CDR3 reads CASSFPGGDQETQYF. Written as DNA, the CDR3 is TGTGCCAGCAGCTTTCCCGGGGGGGACCAAGAGACCCAGTACTTC.